One sample yielded the 31 T cell receptor beta chains listed below, sequenced in a study of T cell responses to AZD1222 COVID-19 vaccine. TCRdb's copy holds only in-frame clones and misses some; the assay was immunoSEQ multiplex PCR. There are 150,000 to 200,000 clones in the sample; about 92% occur only once, and about 5.9% lies in the top ten. This material consisted of peripheral blood, taken 28 days after the second AZD1222 dose. The origin of the receptors is an adult who received the AZD1222 COVID-19 vaccine.

The chain is built from TRBV11-2 and TRBJ1-2; a weak D match, TRBD1 (6 bases). Germline V gene data show CDR1 as SGHAT and CDR2 as FQNNGV. The V gene lost 0 bases and the J gene lost 7 bases, with 12 bases spanning the gap. The CDR3 extends over 14 amino acids. CDR3 loop: CASSLDQGQSGYTF. CDR3 coding DNA: TGTGCCAGCAGCTTAGATCAGGGGCAGTCTGGCTACACCTTC.

In DNA form, the CDR3 reads TGTGCCAGCAGCGGGGAAGCTTTCTTT. This gives the protein CASSGEAFF. The chain joins TRBV21-1 to TRBJ1-1. TRBV21-1 is annotated as a pseudogene. The CDR3 is made up of 9 amino acids.

The genes are TRBV5-8 and TRBJ2-1; 7 bases line up with TRBD2. Germline CDR1 is SGHTS and CDR2 is YDEGEE. CDR3 size: 15 residues. J was trimmed by 5 bases and V by 4 bases; bases with no gene match: 9. The CDR3 reads CASSHGLVVNNEQFF. DNA for the CDR3: TGTGCCAGCAGCCATGGACTAGTAGTCAACAATGAGCAGTTCTTC.

This sequence joins TRBV12-3 or TRBV12-4 and TRBJ1-5; D perhaps matches TRBD1 (5 bases). Trimming left V 6 bases short and J 7 bases short, with 10 bases between. The CDR3 sequence is 12 residues long. Here the CDR3 DNA reads TGTGCCAGCAGCCCAGGGCAACAGCCCCAGCATTTT. This codes for CASSPGQQPQHF.

The chain uses TRBV4-3 and TRBJ2-1; 7 bases agree with TRBD2. The CDR3 has 18 amino acids. The germline V gene encodes CDR1 LGHNA and CDR2 YSLEER. V lost 0 bases, J lost 2 bases, and 10 bases stayed unmatched. Here the CDR3 reads CASSQDHGAGPPYNEQFF. The CDR3 nucleotides are TGCGCCAGCAGCCAAGATCACGGAGCGGGGCCCCCCTACAATGAGCAGTTCTTC.

The DNA for the CDR3 is TGTGCCAGCAGCTCTCAATCCGGAACAGGGCTAGGGGATACGCAGTATTTT. This sequence encodes CASSSQSGTGLGDTQYF. V and J are TRBV5-4 and TRBJ2-3, with D possibly matching TRBD1 (6 bases). This CDR3 comprises 17 residues. Germline values: CDR1 SGHNT, CDR2 YYREEE (reference sequence). Trimming removed 3 bases at V and 6 bases at J, with 23 bases between.

The J gene is TRBJ2-2, the V gene TRBV4-2; TRBD2 aligns across 16 bases. CDR3 length equals 22 residues. Germline V gene sequence: CDR1 LGHNA, CDR2 YNFKEQ. Trimming removed 1 base from V and 7 bases from J; junction bases left unmatched: 18. CDR3 sequence: CASSQALGGGTSGRGESGELFF. CDR3 nucleotides: TGTGCCAGCAGCCAAGCGCTCGGCGGTGGGACTAGCGGGAGGGGTGAGAGCGGGGAGCTGTTTTTT.

The chain carries TRBV7-9 and TRBJ1-1; D is possibly TRBD1 (6 bases). Trimming shortened V by 0 bases and J by 7 bases, and 12 bases separated the two germline ends. CDR1 SEHNR and CDR2 FQNEAQ come from the germline V gene (reference sequence). CDR3 length: 14 amino acids. For the CDR3, the DNA is TGTGCCAGCAGCTTAGCTGGGACACAGAATGAAGCTTTCTTT. Its protein product is CASSLAGTQNEAFF. Drawing the rest from reference TRBV7-9 and TRBJ1-1, the complete variable domain is DTGVSQNPRHKITKRGQNVTFRCDPISEHNRLYWYRQTLGQGPEFLTYFQNEAQLEKSRLLSDRFSAERPKGSFSTLEIQRTEQGDSAMYLCASSLAGTQNEAFFGQGTRLTVV.

This sequence joins TRBV7-2 and TRBJ2-7; 9 positions match TRBD2. The germline V gene has CDR1 SGHTA and CDR2 FQGNSA. This CDR3 has 16 amino acids. With V trimmed by 1 base and J by 6 bases, 10 bases remained unmatched. The CDR3 reads CASSLGPGREGPEQYF. The DNA for the CDR3 is TGTGCCAGCAGCTTAGGGCCTGGGCGGGAGGGCCCCGAGCAGTACTTC.

V and J are TRBV6-2 or TRBV6-3 and TRBJ1-5, with a weak D call TRBD1 (5 bases). Deletions cut 0 bases from V and 7 bases from J, with 10 bases between. This CDR3 comprises 14 residues. Germline lookup yields CDR1 MNHEY and CDR2 SVGEGT. The CDR3 DNA sequence: TGTGCCAGCAGTTACTCATCAGACAGACAGCCCCAGCATTTT. Encoded protein: CASSYSSDRQPQHF.

This clone appeared once. This CDR3 is also generated by other DNA sequences in the sample. V usage is TRBV29-1 and J usage is TRBJ2-3, with 11 bases fitting TRBD2. CDR1 SQVTM and CDR2 ANQGSEA come from the germline V gene. The V segment lost 2 bases and the J segment 3 bases; nucleotides outside the gene matches: 4. This CDR3 has 15 amino acids. In DNA form, the CDR3 reads TGCAGCGTTGAACGGCTAGCGGGAGGAACAGATACGCAGTATTTT. Protein product: CSVERLAGGTDTQYF.

The chain couples TRBV7-9 to TRBJ1-6; weak D call: TRBD1 (6 bases). CDR1 and CDR2 (germline): SEHNR, FQNEAQ (reference sequence). The CDR3 loop spans 15 amino acids. Trimming removed 5 bases from V and 7 bases from J, with 15 bases in between. Written as DNA, the CDR3 is TGTGCCAGCAGCCTGGAGCACAGGGACAATTCACCCCTCCACTTT. Amino acids: CASSLEHRDNSPLHF.

The V and J genes are TRBV7-3 and TRBJ2-5; 9 nucleotides align to TRBD1. Germline assignment: CDR1 SGHTA and CDR2 FQGTGA. The CDR3 is 15 residues long. The V and J ends lost 4 bases and 5 bases, in that order; junction bases with no gene match: 8. The CDR3 loop reads CASSSTGGVTETQYF. The CDR3, as DNA: TGTGCCAGCAGCTCGACAGGGGGTGTTACCGAGACCCAGTACTTC.

This rearrangement joins TRBV21-1 to TRBJ1-4; the tabulated D call, TRBD1, remains unverified against the DNA. TRBV21-1 is annotated as a pseudogene. This CDR3 is built from 12 residues. Here the CDR3 reads CASGTANEKLFF. The CDR3 DNA reads as TGTGCCTCAGGGACAGCGAATGAAAAACTGTTTTTT.

The CDR3 sequence: CASSLTAGTVTYEQYF. The CDR3, as DNA: TGTGCCAGCAGCTTAACCGCCGGGACAGTCACCTACGAGCAGTACTTC. V usage is TRBV13 and J usage is TRBJ2-7; 7 bases align to TRBD1. The CDR3 contains 16 residues. Germline assignment: CDR1 PRHDT and CDR2 FYEKMQ (reference sequence). J gave up 2 bases and V 2 bases, and 9 bases lay outside the gene matches.

The chain uses TRBV19 and TRBJ2-3, with D possibly matching TRBD1 (6 bases). The CDR3 has 15 amino acids. Trimming took off 4 bases at V and 3 bases at J, with 14 bases between the two ends. CDR1 is LNHDA, CDR2 SQIVND, per germline (reference sequence). CDR3: CASSNTRGRTDTQYF. The CDR3 region has the DNA TGTGCCAGTAGTAATACCAGGGGAAGGACAGATACGCAGTATTTT.

The J gene is TRBJ2-1, the V gene TRBV9; TRBD2 agrees at 11 bases. The V segment lost 4 bases and the J segment 0 bases; nucleotides outside the gene matches: 6. Germline V gives CDR1 SGDLS, CDR2 YYNGEE. The CDR3 consists of 17 residues. In DNA, the CDR3 is TGTGCCAGCAGCTTAACTAGCGGGAGTATCTCCTACAATGAGCAGTTCTTC. It specifies CASSLTSGSISYNEQFF.

The chain joins TRBV9 to TRBJ2-5; 12 bases map to TRBD1. Looked up from germline, CDR1 is SGDLS and CDR2 is YYNGEE. The CDR3 extends over 17 amino acids. J lost 1 base, V lost 2 bases, and 6 bases had no gene match. CDR3 protein: CASSVWDRGRGQETQYF. As DNA, the CDR3 is TGTGCCAGCAGCGTGTGGGACAGGGGGCGCGGCCAAGAGACCCAGTACTTC.

The chain links TRBV5-1 to TRBJ2-7, with D tentatively TRBD2 (7 bases). V was shortened by 6 bases and J by 2 bases, with 15 bases between the two germline ends. Per germline, CDR1 SGHRS and CDR2 YFSETQ. The length of the CDR3 is 14 residues. Here the CDR3 reads CASNGGGGTYEQYF. Written as DNA, the CDR3 is TGCGCCAGCAACGGGGGCGGGGGAACCTACGAGCAGTACTTC.

The chain joins TRBV30 to TRBJ2-1; D not certain. The V and J ends lost 3 bases and 0 bases respectively, with 12 bases between them. The germline gives CDR1 GTSNPN, CDR2 SVGIG (reference sequence). CDR3 size: 15 residues. For the CDR3, the DNA is TGTGCCTGGAGCTTATACCGGAGCTCCTACAATGAGCAGTTCTTC. This codes for CAWSLYRSSYNEQFF.

The chain links TRBV27 to TRBJ1-4, with D unresolved. Between the trimmed V and J ends, which lost 6 bases and 4 bases, there was a span of 12 bases. In germline, CDR1 is MNHEY, CDR2 SMNVEV (reference sequence). This CDR3 region has 14 residues. In DNA, the CDR3 is TGTGCCAGCAGACCCTTCGAGGATAATGAAAAACTGTTTTTT. Residues: CASRPFEDNEKLFF.

This clone was seen only a few times. The chain combines TRBV10-3 with TRBJ1-1, with D uncertain. The CDR3 extends over 15 amino acids. Deletions cut 3 bases from V and 4 bases from J, with 15 bases between. Germline CDR1 and CDR2: ENHRY and SYGVKD. CDR3 in amino acids: CAISDKRLSGTEAFF. DNA for the CDR3: TGTGCCATCAGTGATAAAAGACTCTCGGGCACTGAAGCTTTCTTT.

The chain employs TRBV30 and TRBJ1-2; D gene uncertain. The germline V gene has CDR1 GTSNPN and CDR2 SVGIG (reference sequence). This CDR3 has 15 amino acids. Trimming removed 5 bases at V and 8 bases at J, with 24 bases between. The CDR3 nucleotides read TGTGCCTGGCGTACCACGGGAGCTACCCTCGGGGGCTACACCTTC. Translating gives CAWRTTGATLGGYTF.

V and J are TRBV13 and TRBJ2-1; a weak D match, TRBD2 (6 bases). Trimming removed 8 bases from V and 5 bases from J, with 13 bases in between. The CDR3 loop spans 13 amino acids. CDR1 is PRHDT, CDR2 FYEKMQ, per germline (reference sequence). The CDR3 nucleotides read TGTGCCAGCTGGGGACGGGAGAACAATGAGCAGTTCTTC. Residues: CASWGRENNEQFF.

The chain couples TRBV28 to TRBJ1-5; 9 bases are a match to TRBD1. Looked up from germline, CDR1 is MDHEN and CDR2 is SYDVKM. V lost 5 bases to trimming and J lost 7 bases; unmatched junction nucleotides: 18. The CDR3 length is 18 residues. The CDR3 coding sequence is TGTGCCAGCAGTCCTATTCTAGGGGGGACAGGGAGTGACCAGCCCCAGCATTTT. Translation gives CASSPILGGTGSDQPQHF.

The chain recombines TRBV19 with TRBJ2-5; D possibly corresponds to TRBD1 (6 bases). CDR1 and CDR2 from the germline V gene are LNHDA and SQIVND (reference sequence). Trimming cost V 4 bases and J 7 bases, with 16 bases left between them. This CDR3 is 14 amino acids long. For the CDR3, the DNA is TGTGCCAGTAGTACCGGACAGATTTTTGGGACCCAGTACTTC. Its protein product is CASSTGQIFGTQYF.

The V and J genes are TRBV19 and TRBJ1-2, with unresolved D. The germline V and J ends were trimmed by 3 bases and 3 bases, with 14 bases remaining between them. There are 15 residues in the CDR3. CDR1 and CDR2 (germline): LNHDA, SQIVND (reference sequence). The CDR3 coding sequence is TGTGCCAGTAGTATGTACTCCCCCGCTGACTATGGCTACACCTTC. This codes for CASSMYSPADYGYTF.

V and J are TRBV14 and TRBJ1-1; 8 bases line up with TRBD1. The J segment lost 4 bases and the V segment lost 3 bases, leaving 4 bases of the junction unmatched. The CDR3 extends over 14 amino acids. In germline, CDR1 is SGHDN, CDR2 FVKESK. The CDR3 region is CASSQTGAVTEAFF. CDR3 in DNA: TGTGCCAGCAGCCAGACAGGGGCAGTCACTGAAGCTTTCTTT.

The chain couples TRBV5-4 to TRBJ1-1; D is perhaps TRBD1 (5 bases). This CDR3 has 14 amino acids. CDR1 and CDR2 from the germline V gene are SGHNT and YYREEE (reference sequence). Trimming removed 0 bases at V and 1 base at J, with 7 bases between. CDR3 in amino acids: CASSLGGGNTEAFF. CDR3 coding DNA: TGTGCCAGCAGCTTGGGGGGCGGGAACACTGAAGCTTTCTTT. Full variable domain (remainder filled in from reference TRBV5-4 and TRBJ1-1): ETGVTQSPTHLIKTRGQQVTLRCSSQSGHNTVSWYQQALGQGPQFIFQYYREEENGRGNFPPRFSGLQFPNYSSELNVNALELDDSALYLCASSLGGGNTEAFFGQGTRLTVV.

This CDR3 reads CASSYSTDTQYF. In DNA, the CDR3 is TGTGCCAGCAGCTATTCCACAGATACGCAGTATTTT. The chain joins TRBV2 to TRBJ2-3; no clear D gene. CDR1 is SNHLY and CDR2 is FYNNEI in the germline V gene. The CDR3 runs 12 residues. With 6 bases removed from V and 2 bases from J, the gap between germline ends came to 6 bases.

The chain has TRBV25-1 and TRBJ2-1, with 7 bases matching TRBD1. Looked up from germline, CDR1 is MGHDK and CDR2 is SYGVNS. CDR3 length equals 15 residues. V lost 5 bases to trimming and J lost 8 bases; unmatched junction nucleotides: 12. CDR3 amino acids: CASSHPSDRTDEQFF. The CDR3 DNA reads as TGTGCCAGCAGTCATCCGTCGGACAGGACGGATGAGCAGTTCTTC.